Below, 3 T cell receptor beta chains from the same sample are listed, as sequenced in a study of shared clonotypes between healthy human individuals (dated by TCRdb to about 2020). The receptor library was made with the immunoSEQ multiplex PCR assay. TCRdb limited this immuneACCESS table to in-frame rearrangements with V and J called. A share of clones is missing; checked studies link under half to unresolved V genes, and the rest is unexplained. The sample table contains over 400,000 clones; only one count was recorded for around 73% of them. Approximately 12% of the sample goes to the ten largest clones. The sequenced sample was PBMCs. The receptors here all came from a woman between 40 and 50 years old in good health. Some clones in this sample may be carry-over from other donors' samples.

J is TRBJ2-2 and V is TRBV11-2; TRBD1 matches 9 bases. After removal of 2 bases from V and 4 bases from J, the junction contained 5 bases not matched to a gene. CDR1 and CDR2 from the germline V gene are SGHAT and FQNNGV. There are 16 residues in the CDR3. The CDR3 sequence is CASSLYWTGATGELFF. CDR3 DNA sequence: TGTGCCAGCAGCTTATATTGGACAGGGGCCACCGGGGAGCTGTTTTTT.

This clone turned up a few times. V gene TRBV15 combines with J gene TRBJ2-3; no definite D call. CDR3 length: 13 amino acids. CDR1 is LNHNV, CDR2 YYDKDF, per germline (reference sequence). V dropped 0 bases and J dropped 8 bases, with 9 bases sitting between them. This chain's CDR3 is CATSRESRGTQYF. The CDR3 DNA reads as TGTGCCACCAGCAGAGAGAGCCGAGGTACGCAGTATTTT.

This chain uses TRBV28 with TRBJ2-5, with 8 bases lining up with TRBD2. TRBJ2-7 matches the DNA end more closely, so the J call is doubtful. CDR1 is MDHEN and CDR2 is SYDVKM in the germline V gene. This CDR3 contains 13 residues. CDR3 in amino acids: CASSPGLGYEQYF. CDR3 nucleotides: TGTGCCAGCAGTCCGGGACTAGGCTACGAGCAGTACTTC.